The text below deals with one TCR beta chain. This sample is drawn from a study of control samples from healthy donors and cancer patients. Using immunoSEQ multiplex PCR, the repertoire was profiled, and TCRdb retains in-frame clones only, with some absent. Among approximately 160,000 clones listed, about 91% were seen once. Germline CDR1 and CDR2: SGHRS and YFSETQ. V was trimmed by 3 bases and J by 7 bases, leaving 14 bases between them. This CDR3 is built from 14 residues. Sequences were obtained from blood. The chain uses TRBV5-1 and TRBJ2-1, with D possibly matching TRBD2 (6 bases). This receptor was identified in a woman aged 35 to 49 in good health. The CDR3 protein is CASSWGVEGNEQFF. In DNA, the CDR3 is TGCGCCAGCAGCTGGGGGGTAGAAGGGAATGAGCAGTTCTTC.